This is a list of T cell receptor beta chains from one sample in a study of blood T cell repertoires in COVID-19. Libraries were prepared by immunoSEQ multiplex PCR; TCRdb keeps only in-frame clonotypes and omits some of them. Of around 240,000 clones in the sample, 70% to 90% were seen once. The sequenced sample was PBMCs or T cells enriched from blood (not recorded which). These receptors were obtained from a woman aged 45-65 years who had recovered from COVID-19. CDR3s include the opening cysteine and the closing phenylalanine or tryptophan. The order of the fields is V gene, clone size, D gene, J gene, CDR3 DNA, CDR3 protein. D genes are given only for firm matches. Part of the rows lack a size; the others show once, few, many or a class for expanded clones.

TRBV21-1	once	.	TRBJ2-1	TGTGCCAGCAGCCAAGACAGGGGGCGAGAAAATGAGCAGTTCTTC	CASSQDRGRENEQFF
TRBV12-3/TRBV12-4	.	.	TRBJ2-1	TGTGCCAGCAGGCAGTACAATGAGCAGTTCTTC	CASRQYNEQFF
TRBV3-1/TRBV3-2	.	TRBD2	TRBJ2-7	TGTGCCAGCAGCCAAGCTCCGGGACTAGCGAGGGAGCAGTACTTC	CASSQAPGLAREQYF
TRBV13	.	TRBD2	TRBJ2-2	TGTGCCAGCAGCGCCCGACTAGCGGATAACACCGGGGAGCTGTTTTTT	CASSARLADNTGELFF
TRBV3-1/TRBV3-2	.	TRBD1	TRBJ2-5	TGTGCCAGCAGCCAATACTCCGGGACAGGGGGAGGGGCCCAGTACTTC	CASSQYSGTGGGAQYF
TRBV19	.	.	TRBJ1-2	TGTGCCAGTAGTATTGCCTATGCGGGGGTGAATGGCTACACCTTC	CASSIAYAGVNGYTF
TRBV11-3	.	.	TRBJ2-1	TGTGCCAGCAGCTTAAACCCGGACAATGAGCAGTTCTTC	CASSLNPDNEQFF
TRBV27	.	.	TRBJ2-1	TGTGCCAGCAGTTTCGTGACGGGAACCGGTGAGCAGTTCTTC	CASSFVTGTGEQFF
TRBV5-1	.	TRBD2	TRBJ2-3	TGCGCCAGCAGCCGGGGAGGGCCAGGCACAGATACGCAGTATTTT	CASSRGGPGTDTQYF
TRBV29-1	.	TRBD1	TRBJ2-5	TGCAGCGTCGGACAGGGGGAGACCCAGTACTTC	CSVGQGETQYF
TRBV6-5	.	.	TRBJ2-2	TGTGCCAGCAGCCACGGAGTTCCCGCCGGGGAGCTGTTTTTT	CASSHGVPAGELFF
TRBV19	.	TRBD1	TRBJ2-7	TGTGCCAGTAGTATTGGGACAGGGGTCTACGAGCAGTACTTC	CASSIGTGVYEQYF
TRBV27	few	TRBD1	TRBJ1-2	TGTGCCAGCAGTCCACAGTGGGACAGGGCTAACTATGGCTACACCTTC	CASSPQWDRANYGYTF
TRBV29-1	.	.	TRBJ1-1	TGCAGCGTTGACGGTTACAGGAACACTGAAGCTTTCTTT	CSVDGYRNTEAFF
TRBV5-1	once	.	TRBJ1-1	TGCGCCAGCAGCACTGGACACGCAGGGAACACTGAAGCTTTCTTT	CASSTGHAGNTEAFF
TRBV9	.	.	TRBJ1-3	TGTGCCAGCCGGGGGTCTGGAAACACCATATATTTT	CASRGSGNTIYF
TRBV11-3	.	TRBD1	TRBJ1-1	TGTGCCAGCAGCTCCCACTTACGACAGGGACCCACTGAAGCTTTCTTT	CASSSHLRQGPTEAFF
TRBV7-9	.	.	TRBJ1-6	TGTGCCAGCAGCCTACCGACGGAGTATAATTCACCCCTCCACTTT	CASSLPTEYNSPLHF